These T cell receptor beta chains were read from a single sample in a study of cytomegalovirus exposure and HLA in healthy donors. Method: immunoSEQ multiplex PCR; TCRdb's copy keeps in-frame clones and lacks some. The sample consists of 100,000 to 150,000 clones, around three quarters of them appearing once. The specimen was PBMCs. These receptors all stem from a woman aged 60 to 75 in good health and CMV-seropositive. The CDR3 runs from the conserved cysteine through the conserved F or W. The D gene is left open where the match is weak. Expanded clones get a size class; other rows say once, few or many, or leave the size out.

J	V	length	size	D	DNA	CDR3
TRBJ2-7	TRBV5-4	15	.	TRBD1	TGTGCCAGCAGCTCCCCCGGGACAGGATTCTACGAGCAGTACTTC	CASSSPGTGFYEQYF
TRBJ1-3	TRBV28	14	.	.	TGTGCCAGCAAGAACCAGGACTTCGGAAACACCATATATTTT	CASKNQDFGNTIYF
TRBJ2-7	TRBV6-5	16	.	.	TGTGCCAGCAGTTACGGGGGCGGGGGCCAATCCTACGAGCAGTACTTC	CASSYGGGGQSYEQYF
TRBJ2-5	TRBV29-1	12	.	.	TGCAGCGGTGTGGAGGACGGGGAGACCCAGTACTTC	CSGVEDGETQYF
TRBJ2-3	TRBV7-9	14	.	.	TGTGCCACCATAGGACGGGAGTTGACAGATACGCAGTATTTT	CATIGRELTDTQYF
TRBJ2-3	TRBV5-6	12	.	.	TGTGCCAGCAGCTCGTACACAGATACGCAGTATTTT	CASSSYTDTQYF
TRBJ1-2	TRBV25-1	15	.	.	TGTGCCAGCAGTGCCGGAGACCTCCGGGGCTATGGCTACACCTTC	CASSAGDLRGYGYTF
TRBJ2-7	TRBV5-1	15	.	.	TGCGCCAGCAGCTTGGGTCATGCAGGGTTCTACGAGCAGTACTTC	CASSLGHAGFYEQYF
TRBJ2-6	TRBV11-1	19	.	TRBD1	TGTGCCAGCAGCCCTTCTCCCGGGACAGGGTCTTCTGGGGCCAACGTCCTGACTTTC	CASSPSPGTGSSGANVLTF
TRBJ1-2	TRBV6-1	13	.	.	TGTGCCAGCGCTGATCCGACAACCTATGGCTACACCTTC	CASADPTTYGYTF
TRBJ1-6	TRBV5-1	15	.	.	TGCGCCAGCAGCTTCGCCAGAACCTTTAATTCACCCCTCCACTTT	CASSFARTFNSPLHF
TRBJ2-7	TRBV28	14	.	.	TGTGCCAGCAGTACGACAGGAACCCGCTACGAGCAGTACTTC	CASSTTGTRYEQYF
TRBJ2-3	TRBV20-1	11	few	.	TGCAGTGGGGCCCGAGCAGATACGCAGTATTTT	CSGARADTQYF
TRBJ1-2	TRBV7-2	16	.	.	TGTGCCAGCAGCTTAGCGGGGTGGGGCAGGGGCGGTGGCTACACCTTC	CASSLAGWGRGGGYTF
TRBJ2-1	TRBV7-2	14	.	.	TGTGCCAGCAGCCAGGGCGGGGACTACAATGAGCAGTTCTTC	CASSQGGDYNEQFF
TRBJ1-5	TRBV19	16	.	TRBD1	TGTGCCAGTAGTGGCAGAGACAGGGGGTACAATCAGCCCCAGCATTTT	CASSGRDRGYNQPQHF
TRBJ1-3	TRBV6-1	13	.	.	TGTGCCACCCTGACAGGTGCGGGAAACACCATATATTTT	CATLTGAGNTIYF
TRBJ2-7	TRBV10-3	15	.	TRBD1	TGTGCCATCAGACCCGGGACAGGGAGTATCGACGAGCAGTACTTC	CAIRPGTGSIDEQYF
TRBJ1-1	TRBV2	13	.	TRBD1	TGTGCCAGGGACAGGGGGGAGATGGCTGAAGCTTTCTTT	CARDRGEMAEAFF
TRBJ2-5	TRBV5-4	15	once	.	TGTGCCAGCAGCGCCGGGACAATTAAGGGAGAGACCCAGTACTTC	CASSAGTIKGETQYF
TRBJ1-5	TRBV19	15	few	TRBD1	TGTGCCAGTAGTACCCAATACAGGGGGCAACAGCCCCAGCATTTT	CASSTQYRGQQPQHF
TRBJ2-7	TRBV14	14	few	TRBD1	TGTGCCAGCAGCGAACAGGGGGTAACCTACGAGCAGTACTTC	CASSEQGVTYEQYF
TRBJ2-1	TRBV6-1	15	.	TRBD2	TGTGCCAGCAGTACCACTAGCGGTGCCTACAATGAGCAGTTCTTC	CASSTTSGAYNEQFF
TRBJ1-6	TRBV6-5	15	few	.	TGTGCCAGCAAAAGGGGAAGGCACTCGGATTCACCCCTCCACTTT	CASKRGRHSDSPLHF
TRBJ2-7	TRBV5-1	16	.	TRBD1	TGCGCCAGCAGCAGTATGGAAGGGGACAGATCCTACGAGCAGTACTTC	CASSSMEGDRSYEQYF
TRBJ1-2	TRBV6-1	13	.	TRBD1	TGTGCCAGCAGCCCGAGGGGGCACAATGGCTACACCTTC	CASSPRGHNGYTF
TRBJ1-1	TRBV19	13	.	.	TGTGCCAGTAGTGGACAATTGAACACTGAAGCTTTCTTT	CASSGQLNTEAFF
TRBJ1-6	TRBV2	15	.	TRBD1	TGTGCCAGCAGTGGGCAGGGACAGGGTAATTCACCCCTCCACTTT	CASSGQGQGNSPLHF
TRBJ2-5	TRBV4-1	14	.	.	TGCGCCAGCAGCCAAGATTTTATCGGGGAGACCCAGTACTTC	CASSQDFIGETQYF
TRBJ2-7	TRBV5-4	14	.	TRBD1	TGTGCCAGCAAGAGGGACAGGCCGGACTACGAGCAGTACTTC	CASKRDRPDYEQYF
TRBJ1-4	TRBV4-1	15	.	TRBD1	TGCGCCAGCAGCCTTCAGACAGGGTTAGGGGAAAAACTGTTTTTT	CASSLQTGLGEKLFF
TRBJ1-2	TRBV7-2	15	.	.	TGTGCCAGCAGCTTAGCAACTGCGAAAAGCTCCGGCTACACCTTC	CASSLATAKSSGYTF
TRBJ2-7	TRBV7-2	15	.	TRBD1	TGTGCCAGCAGCTCCTGGACAGGGGGGACCTACGAGCAGTACTTC	CASSSWTGGTYEQYF
TRBJ2-1	TRBV12-5	14	.	TRBD1	TGTGCTAGTGCGCCGACAGGGATTGCAGATGAGCAGTTCTTC	CASAPTGIADEQFF
TRBJ1-2	TRBV20-1	11	.	TRBD1	TGCAGTGCACGAGACAGGGTTGGCTACACCTTC	CSARDRVGYTF